This entry features one T cell receptor beta chain sequence. These data belong to a study of blood T cells in healthy people across ages. With V trimmed by 5 bases and J by 5 bases, 9 bases remained unmatched. CDR3 length: 14 residues. The germline V gene encodes CDR1 DFQATT and CDR2 SNEGSKA (reference sequence). Primers used in a second PCR of roughly 6 to 11 cycles were a sample-barcoded 5' primer and a J-beta primer mix. A single record per CDR3 protein comes from TCRdb applying MiXCR to the 5' RACE reads. In the table there are 1.5 million to 2 million distinct CDR3 sequences, about 39% of which are singletons.

The TCR comes from a human donor in good health. V and J are TRBV20-1 and TRBJ1-1; 9 nucleotides align to TRBD1. The specimen sequenced was blood. The CDR3 protein is CSACRQGGLTEAFF. In DNA, the CDR3 is TGCAGTGCTTGCCGACAGGGGGGACTTACTGAAGCTTTCTTT.